Shown below are 25 T cell receptor beta chains from a single sample sequenced in a study of CD8 T cells in ankylosing spondylitis. TCRdb re-analysed the 5' RACE reads in MiXCR, keeping a single row per CDR3 protein. The sample consists of 300,000 to 350,000 distinct CDR3 sequences, 20% of them appearing once. Sequenced input: blood, either unsorted or a sorted T cell fraction (not recorded which). The receptors derive from a female donor with ankylosing spondylitis or in good health (not recorded which).

This clonotype was picked up a small number of times. The J gene is TRBJ2-5, the V gene TRBV10-3; D is ambiguous. The CDR3 has 14 amino acids. With 1 base removed from V and 1 base from J, the gap between germline ends came to 7 bases. Germline assignment: CDR1 ENHRY and CDR2 SYGVKD. CDR3 loop: CAISEFDTQETQYF. The CDR3 DNA reads TGTGCCATCAGTGAGTTTGACACCCAAGAGACCCAGTACTTC.

This clonotype was seen more than once but under ten times. The chain carries TRBV3-1 and TRBJ2-1; D is unclear. The CDR3 sequence is 15 residues long. Trimming removed 4 bases from V and 6 bases from J, with 16 bases in between. Germline CDR1 is LGHDT and CDR2 is YNNKEL (reference sequence). This CDR3 is CASSLDRSSTNEQFF. The DNA of the CDR3 is TGTGCCAGCAGCCTGGACCGATCCTCAACCAATGAGCAGTTCTTC.

The chain combines TRBV2 with TRBJ2-7; the match to TRBD2 covers 14 bases. The CDR3 has 14 amino acids. Germline V gene data show CDR1 as SNHLY and CDR2 as FYNNEI. With V trimmed by 6 bases and J by 6 bases, 4 bases remained unmatched. In DNA, the CDR3 is TGTGCCAGCAGGGGACTAGCGGGGGTTGGCGAGCAGTACTTC. This translates into CASRGLAGVGEQYF.

This clonotype was counted a few times. The DNA of the CDR3 is TGCAGTGCCAGCGGGGAAACAGATACGCAGTATTTT. Amino acids: CSASGETDTQYF. V and J are TRBV20-1 and TRBJ2-3; 7 bases fit TRBD2. Germline V gene sequence: CDR1 DFQATT, CDR2 SNEGSKA (reference sequence). This CDR3 is built from 12 residues. With V trimmed by 6 bases and J by 3 bases, 3 bases remained unmatched.

The chain employs TRBV12-3 or TRBV12-4 and TRBJ2-3, with TRBD2 as a possible D gene (6 bases). The CDR3 is 15 residues long. The ends were cut back, 3 bases at V and 1 base at J, with 11 bases in the middle. The CDR3 spells CASSFSGAGTDTQYF. The CDR3 DNA is TGTGCCAGCAGTTTCTCGGGAGCGGGCACAGATACGCAGTATTTT.

This clonotype came up a few times. The rearrangement joins TRBV11-2 to TRBJ2-1; TRBD1 agrees at 9 bases. The CDR3 has 14 residues. V lost 5 bases and J lost 15; bases outside the gene matches: 14. Germline assignment: CDR1 SGHAT and CDR2 FQNNGV. DNA of the CDR3: TGTGCCAGCAGCCCCATAACCGGGACAGGGCTGGTGTTCTTC. As protein: CASSPITGTGLVFF.

This chain uses TRBV7-8 with TRBJ2-7; no definite D call. Per the germline V gene, CDR1 is SGHVS and CDR2 is FQNEAQ. There are 14 residues in the CDR3. V was pared by 4 bases and J by 2 bases, with 12 bases between. The CDR3 is CASSYSELAYEQYF. DNA for the CDR3: TGTGCCAGCAGCTACTCTGAGCTGGCCTACGAGCAGTACTTC.

This clonotype was recorded a few times. The chain uses TRBV29-1 and TRBJ2-3; D is possibly TRBD1 (5 bases). Germline V lookup: CDR1 SQVTM, CDR2 ANQGSEA. Trimming removed 6 bases at V and 5 bases at J, with 18 bases between. The CDR3 is made up of 14 amino acids. In DNA, the CDR3 is TGCAGCGTGAAGGTGGGGCTAGTTAAAGATACGCAGTATTTT. Protein sequence: CSVKVGLVKDTQYF.

This clonotype was detected many times. The chain links TRBV5-1 to TRBJ2-7; the D gene is possibly TRBD1 (6 bases). The CDR3 contains 14 residues. V was shortened by 9 bases and J by 2 bases, with 18 bases between the two germline ends. Germline V gene sequence: CDR1 SGHRS, CDR2 YFSETQ. The DNA for the CDR3 is TGCGCCACCCAGACAGGTCCCAACACCTACGAGCAGTACTTC. Residues: CATQTGPNTYEQYF.

This clonotype was observed at least ten times. The chain uses TRBV20-1 and TRBJ1-1; TRBD1 is a possible D gene (5 bases). There are 12 residues in the CDR3. Trimming removed 3 bases from V and 5 bases from J, with 10 bases in between. Germline CDR1 reads DFQATT; CDR2 reads SNEGSKA (reference sequence). DNA for the CDR3: TGCAGTGCTAGGGATCGGGGGACTGAAGCTTTCTTT. Translation gives CSARDRGTEAFF.

This clonotype was found a few times. This sequence joins TRBV6-1 and TRBJ2-5; 8 bases agree with TRBD1. After removal of 5 bases from V and 7 bases from J, the junction contained 15 bases not matched to a gene. This CDR3 spans 16 amino acids. Germline V gene data show CDR1 as MNHNS and CDR2 as SASEGT. CDR3 in DNA: TGTGCCAGCAGTCATACGGGACAGGCGAATTTTGGGACCCAGTACTTC. Translating it yields CASSHTGQANFGTQYF.

This clonotype has at least ten counts. The chain couples TRBV6-6 to TRBJ1-2; TRBD1 is a possible D gene (6 bases). This CDR3 contains 14 residues. CDR1 and CDR2 (germline): MNHNY, SVGAGI (reference sequence). V lost 2 bases and J 8 bases, leaving 15 bases between the germline ends. Written as DNA, the CDR3 is TGTGCCAGCAGTTACGGGGCCAGGGGCGGAGGCTACACCTTC. Translated: CASSYGARGGGYTF.

This clonotype was counted only a few times. The CDR3 nucleotides are TGTGCCAGCAGTGATATAGCGCGCTCACCAGATACGCAGTATTTT. As protein: CASSDIARSPDTQYF. This chain joins TRBV6-1 and TRBJ2-3, with D perhaps matching TRBD2 (5 bases). Trimming removed 3 bases from V and 4 bases from J, with 14 bases in between. There are 15 residues in the CDR3. Germline V CDR1 and CDR2: MNHNS, SASEGT.

This clonotype was observed a single time. V usage is TRBV11-3 and J usage is TRBJ1-1; D is uncertain. The CDR3 covers 15 residues. Germline-derived CDR1 and CDR2 are SGHNT and YENEEA. V lost 5 bases, J lost 0 bases, and 13 bases lay in between. The CDR3 coding sequence is TGTGCCAGCAGCCCCCCCGCGGGTCTGAACACTGAAGCTTTCTTT. Encoded protein: CASSPPAGLNTEAFF.

In its sample, this clonotype was seen many times. The gene calls are TRBV9 and TRBJ2-3, with D possibly TRBD2 on 5 matching bases. Germline V CDR1 and CDR2: SGDLS, YYNGEE. Deletions cut 0 bases from V and 5 bases from J, with 10 bases between. The CDR3 totals 14 residues. The CDR3 DNA reads TGTGCCAGCAGCGTAGCGGGATTCGGAGATACGCAGTATTTT. Its translation: CASSVAGFGDTQYF.

V usage is TRBV9 and J usage is TRBJ1-1; D gene uncertain. The germline CDR1 and CDR2 sequences are SGDLS and YYNGEE. The CDR3 covers 13 residues. V shed 4 bases and J shed 0 bases, with 7 bases lying between them. The CDR3 is CASSIEMNTEAFF. CDR3 DNA sequence: TGTGCCAGCAGCATCGAGATGAACACTGAAGCTTTCTTT.

The CDR3 DNA sequence: TGTGCCAGCAGCTTACAAGCCCGGGGTGAGCAGTTCTTC. Translated, it gives CASSLQARGEQFF. The V and J genes are TRBV13 and TRBJ2-1, with D perhaps matching TRBD2 (5 bases). Between the trimmed V and J ends, which lost 2 bases and 9 bases, there was a span of 11 bases. The CDR3 has 13 residues. CDR1 is PRHDT and CDR2 is FYEKMQ in the germline V gene (reference sequence).

The J gene is TRBJ2-1, the V gene TRBV24-1, with 10 bases fitting TRBD2. The CDR3 loop spans 15 amino acids. The V and J ends lost 2 bases and 6 bases, in that order; junction bases with no gene match: 3. Germline V CDR1 and CDR2: KGHDR, SFDVKD. CDR3 DNA sequence: TGTGCCACCAGTGATTCCGGGACTAGCGTCAATGAGCAGTTCTTC. Translation: CATSDSGTSVNEQFF.

The sample holds a few counts of this clonotype. V and J are TRBV12-3 or TRBV12-4 and TRBJ2-7; D is possibly TRBD1 (5 bases). The CDR3 has 12 residues. With 3 bases removed from V and 6 bases from J, the gap between germline ends came to 9 bases. The DNA for the CDR3 is TGTGCCAGCAGTTTCCAGGGATTCGAGCAGTACTTC. It translates to CASSFQGFEQYF.

V and J are TRBV20-1 and TRBJ1-5; TRBD1 matches 7 bases. V gave up 0 bases and J gave up 1 base; unmatched junction bases: 9. The CDR3 runs to 17 residues. Germline loops: CDR1 DFQATT, CDR2 SNEGSKA (reference sequence). The CDR3 DNA follows: TGCAGTGCTAGAGATACGACAGGGAACCCCAGCAATCAGCCCCAGCATTTT. Its protein product is CSARDTTGNPSNQPQHF.

In this sample, this clonotype turned up a few times. The rearrangement joins TRBV10-2 to TRBJ2-5, with a weak D call TRBD2 (5 bases). Trimming cost V 7 bases and J 5 bases, with 11 bases left between them. CDR1 and CDR2 (germline): WSHSY, SAAADI. The CDR3 extends over 12 amino acids. Here the CDR3 DNA reads TGCGCCAGCACGGGCGGCGGGGAGACCCAGTACTTC. It yields the protein CASTGGGETQYF.

This clonotype was detected only a few times. The genes are TRBV20-1 and TRBJ2-3; a possible D gene is TRBD2 (6 bases). Deletions cut 5 bases from V and 3 bases from J, with 21 bases between. CDR1 and CDR2 from the germline V gene are DFQATT and SNEGSKA (reference sequence). This CDR3 is 16 amino acids long. The chain's CDR3 is CSADPPGPSGTDTQYF. For the CDR3, the DNA is TGCAGTGCTGATCCCCCCGGACCCAGCGGGACAGATACGCAGTATTTT.

This clonotype was counted a few times. CDR3: CASSPPARGQETQYF. For the CDR3, the DNA is TGTGCCAGCAGTCCCCCCGCTCGGGGTCAAGAGACCCAGTACTTC. This rearrangement joins TRBV12-3 or TRBV12-4 to TRBJ2-5, with D perhaps TRBD2 (5 bases). V shed 5 bases and J shed 2 bases, with 15 bases lying between them. This CDR3 has 15 amino acids.

The chain recombines TRBV28 with TRBJ2-7, with D uncertain. Trimming took 8 bases from V and 4 from J, leaving 9 bases between them. CDR1 is MDHEN, CDR2 SYDVKM, per germline. The CDR3 length is 11 residues. The CDR3 bases are TGTGCCAGCGCCAGAGGATACGAGCAGTACTTC. Its translation: CASARGYEQYF.

The chain combines TRBV9 with TRBJ2-1; no clear D gene. V dropped 4 bases and J dropped 3 bases, with 17 bases sitting between them. Looked up from germline, CDR1 is SGDLS and CDR2 is YYNGEE. The CDR3 has 16 amino acids. This CDR3 is CASSLGARTDYNEQFF. DNA of the CDR3: TGTGCCAGCAGCCTCGGCGCACGGACGGACTACAATGAGCAGTTCTTC.